These 16 T cell receptor beta chains originate from one sample sequenced in a study of CD8 T cells in Susac syndrome. Reverse transcription of roughly 0.5 to 1 ug RNA used random hexamers. TCRdb re-derived calls from the immunoSEQ multiplex PCR reads in MiXCR, one entry per CDR3 protein. The sample has more than 85,000 distinct CDR3 sequences, roughly 94% seen once. Sequencing used CD4+ T cells from PBMCs. All receptors derive from a human donor with Susac syndrome.

The chain uses TRBV20-1 and TRBJ1-5; D might be TRBD1 (5 bases). This CDR3 contains 12 residues. CDR1 and CDR2 from the germline V gene are DFQATT and SNEGSKA (reference sequence). Trimming shortened V by 8 bases and J by 3 bases, and 11 bases separated the two germline ends. CDR3 region: CSMGLPNQPQHF. CDR3 DNA: TGCAGTATGGGGCTCCCCAATCAGCCCCAGCATTTT.

The gene calls are TRBV20-1 and TRBJ1-6; 9 bases are shared with TRBD1. CDR1 is DFQATT, CDR2 SNEGSKA, per germline (reference sequence). Trimming removed 0 bases from V and 8 bases from J; junction bases left unmatched: 8. The CDR3 consists of 16 residues. This CDR3 is CSARDLGTGLYSPLHF. Here the CDR3 DNA reads TGCAGTGCTAGAGATCTGGGGACAGGGCTATATTCACCCCTCCACTTT.

As concerns this clonotype: One end of the junction varies from germline; a read error may be responsible. The V and J genes are TRBV29-1 and TRBJ1-2, with D uncertain. The CDR3 runs to 12 residues. From germline, CDR1 is SQVTM and CDR2 ANQGSEA. The CDR3 DNA follows: TGCAGCGTTGAGTCGACGGTTTTGGACGTCGCATTC. It yields the protein CSVESTVLDVAF.

This sequence joins TRBV6-1 and TRBJ2-3; D possibly corresponds to TRBD1 (6 bases). The germline V gene encodes CDR1 MNHNS and CDR2 SASEGT. The CDR3 extends over 13 amino acids. Trimming left V 5 bases short and J 3 bases short, with 9 bases between. CDR3 region: CASSPDRTDTQYF. DNA of the CDR3: TGTGCCAGCAGTCCGGACAGAACAGATACGCAGTATTTT.

The chain recombines TRBV5-1 with TRBJ2-1; 10 nucleotides match TRBD2. Trimming cost V 0 bases and J 6 bases; bases outside gene matches: 3. Germline values: CDR1 SGHRS, CDR2 YFSETQ. The CDR3 totals 15 residues. This chain's CDR3 is CASSLGSGGVNEQFF. As DNA, the CDR3 is TGCGCCAGCAGCTTGGGAAGCGGGGGGGTCAATGAGCAGTTCTTC.

This chain uses TRBV20-1 with TRBJ2-5, with a tentative D call TRBD1 (5 bases). CDR1 is DFQATT and CDR2 is SNEGSKA in the germline V gene (reference sequence). This CDR3 is built from 16 residues. V was cut by 5 bases and J by 2 bases, with 21 bases left in between. CDR3 DNA sequence: TGCAGTGCTGGAGCCTCGGTGGCAGGGCTTCAAGAGACCCAGTACTTC. Its protein product is CSAGASVAGLQETQYF.

This chain joins TRBV9 and TRBJ2-5, with 9 nucleotides matching TRBD2. Germline CDR1 SGDLS, CDR2 YYNGEE. V trimming: 3 bases; J trimming: 6 bases; junction bases outside the gene matches: 6. There are 14 residues in the CDR3. The CDR3 spells CASSAPGLAKTQYF. Here the CDR3 DNA reads TGTGCCAGCAGCGCCCCGGGACTAGCAAAGACCCAGTACTTC.

The chain carries TRBV21-1 and TRBJ1-1; TRBD1 reflects the table's D call only, with no check against the DNA. TRBV21-1 is shown as a pseudogene. The CDR3 extends over 14 amino acids. The CDR3 protein is CASSIRRGRPEAFF. For the CDR3, the DNA is TGTGCCAGCAGCATCCGCCGCGGGCGCCCTGAAGCTTTCTTT.

This clonotype was counted once. This chain connects TRBV12-3 or TRBV12-4 to TRBJ2-5; 9 nucleotides align to TRBD2. This CDR3 contains 14 residues. Losses at the gene ends were 7 bases for V and 3 bases for J; bases not matched to a gene: 6. CDR3: CASTPSGIEETQYF. The CDR3 region has the DNA TGTGCCAGCACTCCTAGCGGGATCGAAGAGACCCAGTACTTC.

The rearrangement links TRBV19 to TRBJ2-2, with D perhaps being TRBD1 or TRBD2 (5 bases each). Germline V gene data show CDR1 as LNHDA and CDR2 as SQIVND (reference sequence). CDR3 length: 15 amino acids. V was cut by 6 bases and J by 8 bases, with 19 bases left in between. CDR3 sequence reads: CASSIRDGGVGELFF. The CDR3 nucleotides are TGTGCCAGTAGCATCCGGGACGGAGGAGTAGGGGAGCTGTTTTTT.

For the CDR3, the DNA is TGTGCCAGCAGCTTTCCCGGGCGGGGGTATGAGCAGTTCTTC. Translation: CASSFPGRGYEQFF. This chain connects TRBV7-9 to TRBJ2-1; TRBD2 agrees at 7 bases. The CDR3 length is 14 residues. The V and J ends lost 3 bases and 8 bases, in that order; junction bases with no gene match: 7. Germline CDR1 and CDR2: SEHNR and FQNEAQ (reference sequence).

This rearrangement joins TRBV6-2 or TRBV6-3 to TRBJ1-1; D is possibly TRBD1 (5 bases). Germline loops: CDR1 MNHEY, CDR2 SVGEGT. The CDR3 runs to 12 residues. V lost 6 bases, J lost 8 bases, and 13 bases lay in between. This chain's CDR3 is CASSTGRTEAFF. CDR3 in DNA: TGTGCCAGCAGCACAGGTCGCACGGAAGCTTTCTTT.

The rearrangement joins TRBV7-2 to TRBJ2-7; perhaps TRBD1 as D (5 bases). This CDR3 is 12 amino acids long. Germline CDR1 SGHTA, CDR2 FQGNSA. Trimming removed 1 base at V and 7 bases at J, with 8 bases between. The CDR3 nucleotides are TGTGCCAGCAGCTTAGTAAACAGGGAGCAGTACTTC. It codes for CASSLVNREQYF. Filled out from reference TRBV7-2 and TRBJ2-7, the complete variable domain reads GAGVSQSPSNKVTEKGKDVELRCDPISGHTALYWYRQSLGQGLEFLIYFQGNSAPDKSGLPSDRFSAERTGGSVSTLTIQRTQQEDSAVYLCASSLVNREQYFGPGTRLTVT.

V usage is TRBV20-1 and J usage is TRBJ2-7; D may be TRBD1 or TRBD2 (5 bases each). CDR1 and CDR2 (germline): DFQATT, SNEGSKA (reference sequence). The CDR3 covers 13 residues. Trimming cost V 5 bases and J 2 bases, with 13 bases left between them. The CDR3 DNA reads TGCAGTGCTGGACGGGACGGGACCTACGAGCAGTACTTC. It encodes CSAGRDGTYEQYF.

About this clonotype itself: The junction shows a germline mismatch at one end, possibly a read error. The chain links TRBV7-2 to TRBJ1-5; D remains unclear. There are 11 residues in the CDR3. Germline loops: CDR1 SGHTA, CDR2 FQGNSA. Written as DNA, the CDR3 is TGCACACTGGGGAGCAATCAGCCCCAGCATTTT. Translation gives CTLGSNQPQHF.

The chain employs TRBV5-4 and TRBJ1-2; 10 bases align to TRBD1. This CDR3 spans 14 amino acids. The trim removed 0 bases at V and 7 bases at J, leaving 3 bases unmatched. Germline V lookup: CDR1 SGHNT, CDR2 YYREEE (reference sequence). The CDR3 DNA sequence: TGTGCCAGCAGCTTGGGACAGGGGGCCGGTGGCTACACCTTC. This sequence encodes CASSLGQGAGGYTF.